Following are 12 T cell receptor beta chains from one sample sequenced in a study of blood T cell repertoires in COVID-19. Libraries were prepared by immunoSEQ multiplex PCR; TCRdb keeps only in-frame clonotypes and omits some of them. Here the sample spans 190,000 or so clones, around 87% being singletons. The material sequenced was peripheral blood. All receptors derive from a man between 35 and 55 years old with active or convalescent COVID-19.

This clone has only a few counts. The chain carries TRBV5-6 and TRBJ1-6; 7 positions agree with TRBD1. The germline gives CDR1 SGHDT, CDR2 YYEEEE. The CDR3 totals 15 residues. V lost 0 bases to trimming and J lost 9 bases; unmatched junction nucleotides: 6. The CDR3 region is CASSLGQGVGSPLHF. As DNA, the CDR3 is TGTGCCAGCAGCTTGGGGCAGGGGGTTGGTTCACCCCTCCACTTT.

CDR3: CASSALFGEGYGYTF. The CDR3 nucleotides are TGCGCCAGCAGCGCCCTATTCGGGGAGGGGTATGGCTACACCTTC. The V call is TRBV5-1, the J call TRBJ1-2; TRBD1 is a possible D gene (5 bases). This CDR3 region has 15 residues. Germline V CDR1 and CDR2: SGHRS, YFSETQ. The germline V and J ends were trimmed by 4 bases and 5 bases, with 18 bases remaining between them. The variable domain in full, completed from reference TRBV5-1 and TRBJ1-2, reads KAGVTQTPRYLIKTRGQQVTLSCSPISGHRSVSWYQQTPGQGLQFLFEYFSETQRNKGNFPGRFSGRQFSNSRSEMNVSTLELGDSALYLCASSALFGEGYGYTFGSGTRLTVV.

The rearrangement uses TRBV5-1 and TRBJ1-1; TRBD1 agrees at 8 bases. CDR1 SGHRS and CDR2 YFSETQ come from the germline V gene. Trimming removed 1 base from V and 6 bases from J; junction bases left unmatched: 2. The CDR3 consists of 13 residues. This chain's CDR3 is CASSLQGAPEAFF. The CDR3 DNA reads as TGCGCCAGCAGCTTGCAGGGGGCGCCTGAAGCTTTCTTT.

This chain joins TRBV6-5 and TRBJ1-2; D ambiguous. Germline V gene sequence: CDR1 MNHEY, CDR2 SVGAGI. CDR3 length: 14 amino acids. The ends were cut back, 7 bases at V and 0 bases at J, with 12 bases in the middle. The CDR3 DNA is TGTGCCAGCACCTCGGGAGAAGCTAACTATGGCTACACCTTC. This sequence encodes CASTSGEANYGYTF.

This clone occurred once. The V gene is TRBV4-1, the J gene TRBJ2-7; D may be TRBD2 (5 bases). Trimming removed 0 bases from V and 10 bases from J, with 22 bases in between. The CDR3 runs 16 residues. Germline values: CDR1 MGHRA, CDR2 YSYEKL. As DNA, the CDR3 is TGCGCCAGCAGCCAAGAAGGAGGCCTCACTACAGCAAATCAGTACTTC. It translates to CASSQEGGLTTANQYF.

The V call is TRBV5-6, the J call TRBJ2-5, with 11 bases fitting TRBD2. CDR1 is SGHDT, CDR2 YYEEEE, per germline. This CDR3 spans 16 amino acids. J gave up 1 base and V 2 bases, and 4 bases lay outside the gene matches. CDR3 in amino acids: CASSFGGLAGQETQYF. The DNA for the CDR3 is TGTGCCAGCAGCTTTGGCGGACTAGCGGGCCAAGAGACCCAGTACTTC. The entire variable domain, with the rest obtained from reference TRBV5-6 and TRBJ2-5, is as follows: DAGVTQSPTHLIKTRGQQVTLRCSPKSGHDTVSWYQQALGQGPQFIFQYYEEEERQRGNFPDRFSGHQFPNYSSELNVNALLLGDSALYLCASSFGGLAGQETQYFGPGTRLLVL.

The V and J genes are TRBV6-2 or TRBV6-3 and TRBJ1-5; 7 bases agree with TRBD1. The CDR3 spans 16 residues. Germline CDR1 MNHEY, CDR2 SVGEGT. V was pared by 5 bases and J by 6 bases, with 13 bases of the junction left unmatched. As DNA, the CDR3 is TGTGCCAGCAGTCTAAACAGGGGCTTTACCCCTCAGCCCCAGCATTTT. Translation: CASSLNRGFTPQPQHF.

This chain links TRBV10-2 with TRBJ2-7; a weak D match, TRBD2 (5 bases). V shed 0 bases and J shed 5 bases, with 11 bases lying between them. The CDR3 covers 14 residues. Germline values: CDR1 WSHSY, CDR2 SAAADI. For the CDR3, the DNA is TGCGCCAGCAGTGAGTCGAGAGGGAGAAACGAGCAGTACTTC. Its protein is CASSESRGRNEQYF.

This rearrangement joins TRBV6-2 or TRBV6-3 to TRBJ2-7; 11 bases align to TRBD1. V lost 7 bases, J lost 2 bases, and 7 bases stayed unmatched. The CDR3 contains 15 residues. The germline V gene encodes CDR1 MNHEY and CDR2 SVGEGT. This chain's CDR3 is CASIPDRGRTYEQYF. CDR3 nucleotides: TGTGCCAGCATCCCGGACAGGGGGCGCACCTACGAGCAGTACTTC.

V is TRBV4-3 and J is TRBJ2-1, with D uncertain. Trimming took 0 bases from V and 10 from J, leaving 16 bases between them. Germline V gene sequence: CDR1 LGHNA, CDR2 YSLEER. The CDR3 sequence is 15 residues long. CDR3 protein: CASSQDLEAPSEQFF. Here the CDR3 DNA reads TGCGCCAGCAGCCAAGATCTTGAGGCTCCCTCGGAGCAGTTCTTC.

The gene calls are TRBV3-1 (or the pseudogene TRBV3-2) and TRBJ2-5, with D tentatively TRBD2 (5 bases). Germline V gene lookup returns CDR1 LGHDT and CDR2 YNNKEL (reference sequence). The ends were cut back, 1 base at V and 4 bases at J, with 10 bases in the middle. The CDR3 is 14 residues long. This chain's CDR3 is CASSQGVGRETQYF. The DNA for the CDR3 is TGTGCCAGCAGCCAAGGAGTAGGGAGAGAGACCCAGTACTTC.

This chain links TRBV6-5 with TRBJ1-2, with 9 bases that match TRBD1. The trim removed 2 bases at V and 4 bases at J, leaving 5 bases unmatched. The CDR3 is 15 residues long. In germline, CDR1 is MNHEY, CDR2 SVGAGI. Written as DNA, the CDR3 is TGTGCCAGCAGTTACATGGGACAGGGTAGCTATGGCTACACCTTC. The encoded protein is CASSYMGQGSYGYTF.